The TCR beta chain under discussion was sequenced for a study of T cells in localized non-small cell lung cancer. Whole-study findings and limits: A median around 57 of the top 100 tumor clones appeared in adjacent lung. Overall survival was longer when the density of T cells in the blood was higher. Sequencing was restricted to one tumor region; therefore, heterogeneity remains possible.

Worth noting for this clone: Antigen: not known.

Trimming left V 5 bases short and J 5 bases short, with 13 bases between. The CDR3 is made up of 13 amino acids. Germline lookup yields CDR1 SGHTA and CDR2 FQGTGA. Generated by immunoSEQ multiplex PCR, the TCRdb table keeps only in-frame clones and is missing some. The sample includes about 47,000 clones, around 83% of them seen just once. The TCR comes from a man between 40 and 75 years old with stage II lung adenocarcinoma. The genes are TRBV7-3 and TRBJ2-7; D possibly corresponds to TRBD2 (6 bases). Sample: PBMCs, taken before any cancer treatment. DNA of the CDR3: TGTGCCAGCAGCCCGGGGGAGCGACACGAGCAGTACTTC. It yields the protein CASSPGERHEQYF.